Included here is one TCR beta chain sequence, with context. Its antigen is unknown. Patients with a history of autoimmune disease or on systemic immunosuppression were excluded. Germline values: CDR1 SQVTM, CDR2 ANQGSEA. This CDR3 region has 12 residues. Trimming took off 5 bases at V and 2 bases at J, with 8 bases between the two ends. This sample stems from a study of OX40 agonist ivuxolimab in advanced cancers. Regarding the study as a whole: At 0.1 to 3.0 mg/kg and by week 6, CD4+ and CD8+ T cells in the blood had expanded clonally.

Clones were read by immunoSEQ multiplex PCR, and TCRdb kept only the in-frame ones, dropping some. The table shows almost 85,000 clones, with around 83% occurring only once. V gene TRBV29-1 combines with J gene TRBJ2-3, with a weak D call TRBD2 (5 bases). The receptor was derived from an adult with an advanced solid tumor such as melanoma, head and neck, liver or kidney cancer. This material consisted of CD4+ or CD8+ T cells sorted from blood, taken in a trial of the OX40 agonist ivuxolimab. CDR3 coding DNA: TGCAGCGTTCGGGGTCCCACAGATACGCAGTATTTT. Translating it yields CSVRGPTDTQYF.